A selection of T cell receptor beta chains follows, all from one sample in a study of molecular identifiers for immune sequencing clone quantification. TCRdb recomputed calls from the PCR reads with MiXCR, one row per CDR3 protein. Of some 650,000 distinct CDR3 sequences in the sample, 15% to 20% were seen once. The specimen sequenced was naive CD8+ T cells from blood, with Jurkat cell RNA spiked in. These receptors were collected from a human donor in good health. Some libraries in this study had Jurkat cell RNA spiked in. Each CDR3 is given with its conserved first and last residue. D genes are given only for firm matches. Size is stated for part of the rows, as once, few or many counts, or as a class when the clone is expanded.

-	-	TRBV7-3	TRBJ2-7	CASSPTPPPGKTSEQYF
many	-	TRBV7-9	TRBJ2-7	CASSLGGTYEQYF
many	TRBD1	TRBV19	TRBJ2-3	CASSPRTGAGDTQYF
many	-	TRBV28	TRBJ1-5	CASSLSASRIGGNQPQHF
many	-	TRBV30	TRBJ1-2	CAWSVWDEYGYTF
many	-	TRBV27	TRBJ1-1	CASSSPRAGVTEAFF
many	-	TRBV15	TRBJ2-2	CATSRDVGAGSTGELFF
many	TRBD1	TRBV14	TRBJ2-5	CASSQMPQGQGFWETQYF
many	TRBD1	TRBV7-2	TRBJ1-4	CASSLVGTGHPIF
-	-	TRBV27	TRBJ2-7	CASSLKAWGYEQYF
few	TRBD2	TRBV20-1	TRBJ2-7	CSAREVGAGQVGYEQYF
many	-	TRBV24-1	TRBJ2-7	CATSWSGSYEQYF
many	TRBD1	TRBV6-6	TRBJ2-7	CASSYQPRDRDGQYF
-	TRBD2	TRBV28	TRBJ2-7	CASSPTLGLAGYEQHF
-	TRBD2	TRBV6-5	TRBJ2-5	CASSYSRLAGSQETQYF
-	TRBD2	TRBV20-1	TRBJ2-1	CSARWASGIDEQFF
-	-	TRBV19	TRBJ2-4	CASSIWAGDVENIQYF
many	-	TRBV20-1	TRBJ1-6	CSARTSEPRSPLHF
many	-	TRBV9	TRBJ2-3	CASSVEADWTDTQYF
-	-	TRBV11-2	TRBJ1-2	CASSDQGPPPTGYTF
many	TRBD2	TRBV28	TRBJ2-7	CASSFLEAGDYEQYF
-	-	TRBV10-3	TRBJ1-1	CAISEPATGPEAFF
many	-	TRBV14	TRBJ2-5	CASSQILGETQYF
many	-	TRBV30	TRBJ1-2	CAWESRAVIYGYTF